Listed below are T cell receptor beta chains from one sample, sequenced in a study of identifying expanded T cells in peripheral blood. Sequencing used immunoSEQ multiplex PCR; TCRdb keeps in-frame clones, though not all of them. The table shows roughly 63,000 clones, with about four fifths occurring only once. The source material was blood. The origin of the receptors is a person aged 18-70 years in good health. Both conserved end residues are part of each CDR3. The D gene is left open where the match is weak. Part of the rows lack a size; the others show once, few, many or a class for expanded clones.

TGCGCCAGCAGCGCGTCGGGCGCAACTAATGAAAAACTGTTTTTT	CASSASGATNEKLFF	once	-	TRBV5-1	TRBJ1-4
TGCGCCAGCAGCTTGGTCGGTCCGGCAGATCACAATGAGCAGTTCTTC	CASSLVGPADHNEQFF	-	-	TRBV5-1	TRBJ2-1
TGCGCCAGCAGCCCATTAGCGGGAGGTAACAATGAGCAGTTCTTC	CASSPLAGGNNEQFF	-	TRBD2	TRBV4-3	TRBJ2-1
TGTGCCAGCAAGATCGGATCCTCTGGAAACACCATATATTTT	CASKIGSSGNTIYF	-	-	TRBV2	TRBJ1-3
TGCGCCAGCAGCTTGGCCTCAGGGGCTGGAACTGAAGCTTTCTTT	CASSLASGAGTEAFF	-	-	TRBV5-1	TRBJ1-1
TGTGCCAGCAGCTCGACGACAGGGGGTAGGACTGAAGCTTTCTTT	CASSSTTGGRTEAFF	-	TRBD1	TRBV11-3	TRBJ1-1
TGTGCCAGCAGCTTAAATGGTGGGCAGGGGCGCACTGAAGCTTTCTTT	CASSLNGGQGRTEAFF	-	-	TRBV7-9	TRBJ1-1
TGTGCCAGCAGCTTAGGGGGCCAGCCCCAGCATTTT	CASSLGGQPQHF	-	-	TRBV7-2	TRBJ1-5
TGTGCCAGCTCACCACGACAGGGGGGAGGCTACACCTTC	CASSPRQGGGYTF	-	TRBD1	TRBV18	TRBJ1-2
TGTGCCAGCAGTGAAAGTGTGGAGCAGTTCTTC	CASSESVEQFF	-	-	TRBV2	TRBJ2-1
TGTGCCAGCAGCTTCCGGACTAGCCCCCTAGGTAATGAGCAGTTCTTC	CASSFRTSPLGNEQFF	-	TRBD2	TRBV7-8	TRBJ2-1
TGCGCCAGCAGCCAAGCCCCCCCCTCGCGGGGGGGGGCGACCGGGGAGCTGTTTTTT	CASSQAPPSRGGATGELFF	-	TRBD2	TRBV4-1	TRBJ2-2
TGTGCCAGCTCACCAACCATACAGGGAGGTGGGGTCTTT	CASSPTIQGGGVF	-	-	TRBV18	TRBJ1-1
TGTGCCAGCAGCTTAGCGGACGTGCGGAACACTGAAGCTTTCTTT	CASSLADVRNTEAFF	-	-	TRBV7-9	TRBJ1-1
TGTGCCAGACCGTCGTCCTACGAGCAGTACTTC	CARPSSYEQYF	-	-	TRBV19	TRBJ2-7
TGTGCCAGCGTCAAACAAAGTCGGGCCAACGTCCTGACTTTC	CASVKQSRANVLTF	-	-	TRBV9	TRBJ2-6
TGTGCCAGCAGCCAAGATCCTAGCGGGGGGTACAATGAGCAGTTCTTC	CASSQDPSGGYNEQFF	-	TRBD2	TRBV5-4	TRBJ2-1
TGTGCCAGCAGCTTGTACAGGGGGGACTTTGAGACCCAGTACTTC	CASSLYRGDFETQYF	-	TRBD1	TRBV7-6	TRBJ2-5
TGCGCCAGCAGCACGGATTTGGGCAATGAGCAGTTCTTC	CASSTDLGNEQFF	-	-	TRBV5-1	TRBJ2-1
TGTGCCAGCAGCTCATGGGAGGATACGCAGTATTTT	CASSSWEDTQYF	-	-	TRBV7-3	TRBJ2-3
TGTGCCAGCAGCTCCAGGGGAGGCTCTGGAAACACCATATATTTT	CASSSRGGSGNTIYF	once	-	TRBV7-2	TRBJ1-3
TGTGCCAGCAGCACAGACTTAAACTATGGCTACACCTTC	CASSTDLNYGYTF	-	-	TRBV7-2	TRBJ1-2
TGTGCCAGCAGTTCATACTCCGGGACAGGGGTCACAGATACGCAGTATTTT	CASSSYSGTGVTDTQYF	-	TRBD1	TRBV28	TRBJ2-3
TGTGCCAGCAGTGCCGGGACAACTTACGAGCAGTACTTC	CASSAGTTYEQYF	-	-	TRBV6-5	TRBJ2-7
TGTGCCAGCAGGAGGGCAGAGCAGTTCTTC	CASRRAEQFF	-	-	TRBV6-1	TRBJ2-1
TGTGCCAGCAGCTTGGAGAGGGATACGCAGTATTTT	CASSLERDTQYF	once	-	TRBV5-4	TRBJ2-3
TGTGCCAGCTCACAAGGGACAGGGTGGTACAATGAGCAGTTCTTC	CASSQGTGWYNEQFF	once	TRBD1	TRBV18	TRBJ2-1
TGTGCCTGGGGTATTAGCGGGGTGGCAGATACGCAGTATTTT	CAWGISGVADTQYF	-	TRBD2	TRBV30	TRBJ2-3
TGTGCCAGCAGCATACTGACTAGCGAGGATACGCAGTATTTT	CASSILTSEDTQYF	once	TRBD2	TRBV11-2	TRBJ2-3
TGTGCCAGCAGTCACGGGCGCGACACTGAAGCTTTCTTT	CASSHGRDTEAFF	-	-	TRBV6-5	TRBJ1-1
TGTGCCAGCAGCCAAAAAACAAAACGACAGGGAATAGGTGGCTACACCTTC	CASSQKTKRQGIGGYTF	-	TRBD1	TRBV5-4	TRBJ1-2
TGTGCCAGCAGCTTAGAAAGGGGGCTGAACGAGCAGTACTTC	CASSLERGLNEQYF	-	TRBD1	TRBV7-2	TRBJ2-7
TGTGCCTGGAGTGCAGGGGAAGTAGTTAATGAGCAGTTCTTC	CAWSAGEVVNEQFF	-	-	TRBV30	TRBJ2-1
TGCGCCAGCAGCTTGGGGGGCAGATTTACCACTGAAGCTTTCTTT	CASSLGGRFTTEAFF	-	-	TRBV5-1	TRBJ1-1
TGTGCCACCAGCCAGACGGACAGGGACTATAATTCACCCCTCCACTTT	CATSQTDRDYNSPLHF	-	TRBD1	TRBV15	TRBJ1-6
TGTGCCAGCAGCTTGGAGCTCAAGCGGGCTACCGGGGAGCTGTTTTTT	CASSLELKRATGELFF	-	-	TRBV5-5	TRBJ2-2
TGTGCCAGCAGCACCCAGGGGGAGCTGTTTTTT	CASSTQGELFF	once	-	TRBV7-9	TRBJ2-2
TGTGCCAGCACCTCAGGACTTAGCACAGATACGCAGTATTTT	CASTSGLSTDTQYF	-	-	TRBV7-9	TRBJ2-3
TGCAGCGTTGAAGATCCACAGGGTACTATCTATGGCTACACCTTC	CSVEDPQGTIYGYTF	-	-	TRBV29-1	TRBJ1-2
TGTGCCAGCAGTTACGGACGGAATAATTCACCCCTCCACTTT	CASSYGRNNSPLHF	few	-	TRBV6-5	TRBJ1-6
TGTGCCAGCTCACTCGCGCCGGAGGAGCAGTACTTC	CASSLAPEEQYF	-	-	TRBV18	TRBJ2-7
TGTGCCATCAGTGAACAGGGAAGGGGGGAGCTGTTTTTT	CAISEQGRGELFF	-	-	TRBV10-3	TRBJ2-2
TGTGCCAGCAGCTTAGCTTACCCCACTAGCGGGAGGTCATACACCGGGGAGCTGTTTTTT	CASSLAYPTSGRSYTGELFF	-	TRBD2	TRBV7-2	TRBJ2-2
TGTGCCAGCAGTGAAATTGGGGTCTCTGGAAACACCATATATTTT	CASSEIGVSGNTIYF	-	-	TRBV25-1	TRBJ1-3
TGTGCCAGCACGGCGAGTCGGGATGAAAAACTGTTTTTT	CASTASRDEKLFF	-	-	TRBV6-6	TRBJ1-4
TGTGCCAGCAGCGACGGAAGGGGTAGCGGGAGTAATGAGCAGTTCTTC	CASSDGRGSGSNEQFF	-	TRBD2	TRBV11-2	TRBJ2-1
TGCGCCAGCAGCCATGCTAGCGGTACGGACGAGCAGTACTTC	CASSHASGTDEQYF	once	TRBD2	TRBV5-1	TRBJ2-7
TGCGCCAGCAGCCCCGGACTAGCTGGGAGCTCCTACAATGAGCAGTTCTTC	CASSPGLAGSSYNEQFF	few	TRBD2	TRBV4-3	TRBJ2-1
TGCGCCAGCAGCTACTCACAGGGGGCGATCACCGGGGAGCTGTTTTTT	CASSYSQGAITGELFF	-	TRBD1	TRBV5-1	TRBJ2-2
TGCGCCAGCAGCCGGACAGTAGAATATGGCTACACCTTC	CASSRTVEYGYTF	many	-	TRBV4-3	TRBJ1-2
TGTGCCAGCAGTGAAAATCCTCGAGGGGGCACTGAAGCTTTCTTT	CASSENPRGGTEAFF	-	-	TRBV2	TRBJ1-1
TGTGCCAGCAGCTTAGCAGGGGACCGCGCCCGGTTCTTC	CASSLAGDRARFF	-	-	TRBV7-9	TRBJ2-1
TGTGCCAGCAGCCCGGACCATAGCACAGATACGCAGTATTTT	CASSPDHSTDTQYF	-	-	TRBV7-2	TRBJ2-3
TGCGCCAGCAACTCCCAGGGACCGAACACCGGGGAGCTGTTTTTT	CASNSQGPNTGELFF	once	-	TRBV5-1	TRBJ2-2
TGTGCCAGCAGTGACTCGGCAGGGGTCGGCGTCCTGACTTTC	CASSDSAGVGVLTF	-	-	TRBV6-4	TRBJ2-6
TGCGCCAGCAGCATATCTAGCGGGGGGGCCTTGCCAGATACGCAGTATTTT	CASSISSGGALPDTQYF	-	TRBD2	TRBV10-2	TRBJ2-3
TGTGCCAGTAGCTCGTCTGGCTCAGGGACGGTAGTTGCTGGCTACACCTTC	CASSSSGSGTVVAGYTF	few	-	TRBV19	TRBJ1-2
TGCGCCAGCAGCCAAGAACCGGGGGCGGCAGGGGAGCTGTTTTTT	CASSQEPGAAGELFF	-	-	TRBV4-1	TRBJ2-2
TGCGCCAGCAGCCAAGACGGGGGGCCAGTAGCCGAGCAGTACTTC	CASSQDGGPVAEQYF	once	-	TRBV4-3	TRBJ2-7